This TCR beta chain was documented in a study of T cell responses to AZD1222 COVID-19 vaccine. Notes on the study in general: Regions 160-218 and 743-854 dominated among vaccine-associated CD4 TCRs spanning spike. Baseline serology detected seropositivity in only 5 or 6 AZD1222 recipients.

TCRdb keeps only in-frame clones here, not all; method: immunoSEQ multiplex PCR. The sample holds about 140,000 clones, more than 85% seen once. Between the trimmed V and J ends, which lost 6 bases and 11 bases, there was a span of 19 bases. The CDR3 is 13 amino acids. The germline V gene has CDR1 ENHRY and CDR2 SYGVKD. Points on this clone: Its antigen is as yet unknown.

The sequencing here drew on peripheral blood, taken on day 0 of MenACWY control vaccination. The J gene is TRBJ1-2, the V gene TRBV10-3; D might be TRBD1 (5 bases). This sequence originates from an adult in good health. The CDR3 DNA reads TGTGCCATCAGAGGACATTCCCTTGAGGTATACACCTTC. This sequence encodes CAIRGHSLEVYTF.